This passage covers 8 T cell receptor beta chains from one sample sequenced in a study of blood T cell repertoires in COVID-19. The data were produced by immunoSEQ multiplex PCR, yet TCRdb's version contains in-frame clones alone and is incomplete. The table lists 100,000 to 150,000 clones, 75% to 90% of them singletons. Sequencing was done on a sample of peripheral blood. The receptors originated from an elderly woman with COVID-19, enrolled during active disease.

V and J are TRBV28 and TRBJ2-1; TRBD2 matches at 13 bases. Germline assignment: CDR1 MDHEN and CDR2 SYDVKM. The CDR3 covers 16 residues. The V gene end was trimmed by 8 bases and the J gene end by 8 bases; junction bases not matched to a gene: 12. The CDR3 sequence: CASLLAGGPGKDEQFF. The CDR3 DNA reads as TGTGCCAGCTTACTAGCGGGAGGGCCGGGGAAAGATGAGCAGTTCTTC.

J is TRBJ1-1 and V is TRBV29-1; 9 nucleotides match TRBD1. V trimming: 4 bases; J trimming: 4 bases; junction bases outside the gene matches: 4. The CDR3 loop spans 13 amino acids. Germline values: CDR1 SQVTM, CDR2 ANQGSEA. The CDR3 here is CSVVMTGGTEAFF. The CDR3, as DNA: TGCAGCGTTGTTATGACAGGGGGCACTGAAGCTTTCTTT.

This clone was counted only a few times. The rearrangement uses TRBV7-9 and TRBJ2-3; D is unclear. The V end lost 5 bases, the J end lost 1 base, and 19 bases lay between the germline ends. Germline values: CDR1 SEHNR, CDR2 FQNEAQ (reference sequence). The CDR3 is made up of 17 amino acids. The CDR3 reads CASSHLLLRRGTDTQYF. In DNA, the CDR3 is TGTGCCAGCAGCCACTTATTACTTCGTCGGGGCACAGATACGCAGTATTTT.

This clone was seen only once. The V gene is TRBV29-1, the J gene TRBJ2-6; D might be TRBD1 (5 bases). CDR1 and CDR2 (germline): SQVTM, ANQGSEA. Trimming removed 4 bases at V and 2 bases at J, with 9 bases between. The CDR3 consists of 14 residues. This chain's CDR3 is CSVGAGTGANVLTF. The CDR3 coding sequence is TGCAGCGTTGGAGCAGGGACTGGGGCCAACGTCCTGACTTTC.

This sequence joins TRBV7-9 and TRBJ2-1; 11 bases fit TRBD2. The CDR3 runs to 17 residues. With V trimmed by 1 base and J by 8 bases, 10 bases remained unmatched. Germline CDR1 reads SEHNR; CDR2 reads FQNEAQ (reference sequence). The CDR3 DNA follows: TGTGCCAGCAGCTTAGAGGTAGCGGGAGGGCGTGAAGATGAGCAGTTCTTC. Translated, it gives CASSLEVAGGREDEQFF.

The J gene is TRBJ2-2, the V gene TRBV7-2; TRBD2 matches at 12 bases. The CDR3 has 18 residues. The V gene's germline CDR1 is SGHTA and CDR2 FQGNSA. With V trimmed by 4 bases and J by 8 bases, 14 bases remained unmatched. This CDR3 reads CASSSRTSGTQAGGELFF. CDR3 DNA: TGTGCCAGCAGCTCGAGGACTAGCGGGACCCAAGCGGGGGGGGAGCTGTTTTTT.

A few counts support this clone. The rearrangement joins TRBV12-3 or TRBV12-4 to TRBJ1-1; D unclear. This CDR3 is 11 amino acids long. Between the trimmed V and J ends, which lost 4 bases and 7 bases, there was a span of 7 bases. Here the CDR3 DNA reads TGTGCCAGCAGTTACAGAGATGAAGCTTTCTTT. As protein: CASSYRDEAFF.

This clone was observed a handful of times. The CDR3 bases are TGTGCCACCAGCCCCCGTAATGAAAAACTGTTTTTT. This gives the protein CATSPRNEKLFF. The genes are TRBV15 and TRBJ1-4; D is ambiguous. Germline V gene sequence: CDR1 LNHNV, CDR2 YYDKDF (reference sequence). V was clipped by 5 bases and J by 4 bases, with 5 bases between them. The CDR3 is 12 residues long.